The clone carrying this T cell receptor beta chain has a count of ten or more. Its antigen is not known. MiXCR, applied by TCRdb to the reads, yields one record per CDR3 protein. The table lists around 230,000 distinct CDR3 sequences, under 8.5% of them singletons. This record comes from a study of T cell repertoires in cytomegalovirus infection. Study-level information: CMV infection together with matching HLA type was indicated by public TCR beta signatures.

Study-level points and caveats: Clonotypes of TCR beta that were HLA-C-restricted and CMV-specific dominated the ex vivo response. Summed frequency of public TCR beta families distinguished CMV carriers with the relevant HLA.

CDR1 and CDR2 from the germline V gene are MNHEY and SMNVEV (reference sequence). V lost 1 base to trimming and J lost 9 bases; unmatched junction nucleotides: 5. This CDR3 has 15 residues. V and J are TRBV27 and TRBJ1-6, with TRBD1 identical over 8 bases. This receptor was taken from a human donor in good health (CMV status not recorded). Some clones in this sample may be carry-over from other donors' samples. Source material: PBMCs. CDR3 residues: CASSLYPRGPSPLHF. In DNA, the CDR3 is TGTGCCAGCAGTTTATATCCCAGGGGGCCTTCACCCCTCCACTTT.